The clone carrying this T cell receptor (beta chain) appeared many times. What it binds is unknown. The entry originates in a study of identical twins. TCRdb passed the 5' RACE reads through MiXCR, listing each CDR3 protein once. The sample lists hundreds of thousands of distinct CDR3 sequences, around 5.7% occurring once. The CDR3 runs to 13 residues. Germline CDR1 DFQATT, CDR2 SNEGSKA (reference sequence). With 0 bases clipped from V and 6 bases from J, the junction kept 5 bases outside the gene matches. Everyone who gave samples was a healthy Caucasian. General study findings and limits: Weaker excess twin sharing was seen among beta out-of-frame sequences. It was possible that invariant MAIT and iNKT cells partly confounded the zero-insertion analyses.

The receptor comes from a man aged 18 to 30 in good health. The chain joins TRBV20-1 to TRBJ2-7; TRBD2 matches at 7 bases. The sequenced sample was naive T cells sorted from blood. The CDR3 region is CSARDWGGTEQYF. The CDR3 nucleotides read TGCAGTGCTAGAGATTGGGGAGGGACCGAGCAGTACTTC.